The T cell receptor (beta chain) described here comes from a study of blood T cell repertoires in COVID-19. At the level of the study: COVID-19 samples collected from the United States, Italy and Spain covered acute and convalescent phases. PBMCs, B-cell-depleted T cells, or T cells provided the cDNA or gDNA that made up the material.

Per the original data handling: For nucleated cells, counts were estimated from reference gene primer amplification. Sequencing was performed with immunoSEQ multiplex PCR; in TCRdb, only in-frame clones are kept and a portion is missing. V and J calls and clone size come straight from that table; D and trimming were deduced from the DNA. The table lists 120,000 or so clones, 70% to 90% of them singletons. This clone appeared a few times. This CDR3 spans 15 amino acids. From germline, CDR1 is SGHRS and CDR2 YFSETQ. V shed 1 base and J shed 0 bases, with 10 bases lying between them. Sequenced: peripheral blood. The rearrangement links TRBV5-1 to TRBJ1-1, with unresolved D. This TCR derives from a woman over 75 with acute or convalescent COVID-19. The DNA of the CDR3 is TGCGCCAGCAGCTTGAACCGGGGAATGAACACTGAAGCTTTCTTT. Its translation: CASSLNRGMNTEAFF.